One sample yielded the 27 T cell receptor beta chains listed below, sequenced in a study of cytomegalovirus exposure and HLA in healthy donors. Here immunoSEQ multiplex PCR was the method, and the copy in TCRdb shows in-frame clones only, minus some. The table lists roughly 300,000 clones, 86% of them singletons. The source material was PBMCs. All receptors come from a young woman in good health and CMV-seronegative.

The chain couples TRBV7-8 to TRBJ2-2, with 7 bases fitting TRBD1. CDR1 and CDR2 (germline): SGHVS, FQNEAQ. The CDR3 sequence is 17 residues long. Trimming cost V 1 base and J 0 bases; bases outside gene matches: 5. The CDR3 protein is CASSLDWQGANTGELFF. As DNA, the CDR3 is TGTGCCAGCAGCTTAGATTGGCAGGGGGCGAACACCGGGGAGCTGTTTTTT.

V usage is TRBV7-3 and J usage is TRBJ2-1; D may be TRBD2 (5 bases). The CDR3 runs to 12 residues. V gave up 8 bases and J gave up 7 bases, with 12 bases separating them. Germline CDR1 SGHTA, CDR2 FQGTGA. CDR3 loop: CASGLTGNEQFF. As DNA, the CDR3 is TGTGCCAGCGGACTCACCGGGAATGAGCAGTTCTTC.

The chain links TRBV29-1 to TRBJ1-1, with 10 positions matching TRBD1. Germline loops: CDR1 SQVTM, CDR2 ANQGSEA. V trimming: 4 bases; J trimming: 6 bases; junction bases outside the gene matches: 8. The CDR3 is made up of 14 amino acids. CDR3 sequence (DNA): TGCAGCGTTGGGAGGACAGGGGGGTTGGCTGAAGCTTTCTTT. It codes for CSVGRTGGLAEAFF.

CDR3 DNA: TGTGCCAGCAGCTTGGGGTGGATCGGGATCTACGAGCAGTACTTC. Amino acid sequence: CASSLGWIGIYEQYF. This rearrangement joins TRBV5-5 to TRBJ2-7; the D gene is possibly TRBD2 (5 bases). V shed 0 bases and J shed 3 bases, with 13 bases lying between them. The CDR3 runs 15 residues. Germline loops: CDR1 SGHKS, CDR2 YYEKEE (reference sequence).

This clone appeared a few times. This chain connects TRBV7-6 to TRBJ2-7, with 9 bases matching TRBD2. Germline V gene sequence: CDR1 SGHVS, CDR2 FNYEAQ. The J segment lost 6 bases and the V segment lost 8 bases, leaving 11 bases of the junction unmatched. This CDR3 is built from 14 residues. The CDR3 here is CASSVLTSGGEQYF. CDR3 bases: TGTGCCAGCTCCGTTCTGACTAGCGGCGGCGAGCAGTACTTC.

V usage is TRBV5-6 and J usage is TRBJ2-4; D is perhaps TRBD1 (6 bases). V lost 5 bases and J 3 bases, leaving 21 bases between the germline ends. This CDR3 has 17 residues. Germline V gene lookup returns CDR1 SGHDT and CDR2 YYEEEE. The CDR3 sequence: CASRQLYQDRNKNIQYF. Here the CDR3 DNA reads TGTGCCAGCAGACAACTATATCAGGACAGAAACAAAAACATTCAGTACTTC.

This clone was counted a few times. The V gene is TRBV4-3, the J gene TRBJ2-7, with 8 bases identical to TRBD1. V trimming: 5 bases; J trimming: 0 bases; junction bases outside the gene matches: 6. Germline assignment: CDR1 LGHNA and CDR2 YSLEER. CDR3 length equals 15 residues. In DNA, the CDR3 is TGCGCCAGCAGCGACAGGGGAAGGGGCTCCTACGAGCAGTACTTC. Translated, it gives CASSDRGRGSYEQYF.

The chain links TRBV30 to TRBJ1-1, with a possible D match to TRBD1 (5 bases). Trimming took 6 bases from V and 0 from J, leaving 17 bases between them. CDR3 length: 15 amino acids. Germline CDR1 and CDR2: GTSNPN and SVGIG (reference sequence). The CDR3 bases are TGTGCCTGCACTGGGGGGTGGAGCATGAACACTGAAGCTTTCTTT. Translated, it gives CACTGGWSMNTEAFF.

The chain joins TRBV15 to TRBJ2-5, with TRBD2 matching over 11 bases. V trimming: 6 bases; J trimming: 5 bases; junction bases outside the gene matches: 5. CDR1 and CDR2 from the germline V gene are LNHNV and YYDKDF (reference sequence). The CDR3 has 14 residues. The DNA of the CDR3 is TGTGCCACCAGGGATAGCGGGAGGGGGGAGACCCAGTACTTC. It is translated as CATRDSGRGETQYF.

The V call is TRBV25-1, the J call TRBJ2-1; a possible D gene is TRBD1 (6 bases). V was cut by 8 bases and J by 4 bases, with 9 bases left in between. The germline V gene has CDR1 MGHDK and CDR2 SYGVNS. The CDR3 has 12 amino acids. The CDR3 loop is CASGDKYNEQFF. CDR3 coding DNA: TGTGCCAGCGGGGACAAGTACAATGAGCAGTTCTTC.

CDR3 amino acids: CASSYASSYEQYF. In DNA form, the CDR3 reads TGTGCCAGCAGCTATGCGAGCTCCTACGAGCAGTACTTC. The J gene is TRBJ2-7, the V gene TRBV7-9; D remains unclear. This CDR3 is built from 13 residues. V was cut by 4 bases and J by 0 bases, with 7 bases left in between. CDR1 is SEHNR, CDR2 FQNEAQ, per germline (reference sequence).

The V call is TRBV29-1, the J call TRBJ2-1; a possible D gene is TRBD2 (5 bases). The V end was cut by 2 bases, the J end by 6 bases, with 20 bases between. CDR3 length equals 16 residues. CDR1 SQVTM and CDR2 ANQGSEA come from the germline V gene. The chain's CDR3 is CSVELLRTSGGNEQFF. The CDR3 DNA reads TGCAGCGTTGAACTACTAAGGACCAGCGGTGGCAATGAGCAGTTCTTC.

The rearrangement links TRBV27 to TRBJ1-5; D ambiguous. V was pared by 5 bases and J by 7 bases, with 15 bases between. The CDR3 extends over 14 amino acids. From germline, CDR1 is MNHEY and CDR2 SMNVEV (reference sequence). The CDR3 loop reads CASSPQREYQPQHF. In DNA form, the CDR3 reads TGTGCCAGCAGTCCTCAAAGAGAGTACCAGCCCCAGCATTTT.

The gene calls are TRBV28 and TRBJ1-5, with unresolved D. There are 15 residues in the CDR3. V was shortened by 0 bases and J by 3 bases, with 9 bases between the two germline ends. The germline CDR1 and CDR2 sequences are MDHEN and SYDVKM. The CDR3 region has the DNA TGTGCCAGCAGTTTATGGGACTCCTCCAATCAGCCCCAGCATTTT. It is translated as CASSLWDSSNQPQHF.

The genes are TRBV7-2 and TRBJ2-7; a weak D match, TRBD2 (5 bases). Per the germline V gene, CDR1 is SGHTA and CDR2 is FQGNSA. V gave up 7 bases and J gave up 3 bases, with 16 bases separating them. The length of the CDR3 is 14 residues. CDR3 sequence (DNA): TGTGCCAGCACCTCGCGGGCAGAACTCTACGAGCAGTACTTC. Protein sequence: CASTSRAELYEQYF.

The CDR3 nucleotides read TGTGCCAGCAGCCCCCGGGGGTGGATGGACACCGGGGAGCTGTTTTTT. It encodes CASSPRGWMDTGELFF. The chain employs TRBV5-6 and TRBJ2-2; weak D call: TRBD2 (6 bases). In germline, CDR1 is SGHDT, CDR2 YYEEEE. V was pared by 4 bases and J by 3 bases, with 16 bases between. There are 16 residues in the CDR3.

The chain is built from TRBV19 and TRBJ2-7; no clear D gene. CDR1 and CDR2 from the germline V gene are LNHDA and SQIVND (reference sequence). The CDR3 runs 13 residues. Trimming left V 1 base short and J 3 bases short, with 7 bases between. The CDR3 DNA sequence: TGTGCCAGTAGTATAGCCCCTAGCTACGAGCAGTACTTC. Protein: CASSIAPSYEQYF. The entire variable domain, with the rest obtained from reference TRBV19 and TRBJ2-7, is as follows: DGGITQSPKYLFRKEGQNVTLSCEQNLNHDAMYWYRQDPGQGLRLIYYSQIVNDFQKGDIAEGYSVSREKKESFPLTVTSAQKNPTAFYLCASSIAPSYEQYFGPGTRLTVT.

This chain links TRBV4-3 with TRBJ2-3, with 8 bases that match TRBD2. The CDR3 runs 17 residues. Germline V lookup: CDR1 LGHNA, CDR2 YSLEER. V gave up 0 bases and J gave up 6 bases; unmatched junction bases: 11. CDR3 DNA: TGCGCCAGCAGCCAAGATGCATTAGTAGCGGGAACCGATACGCAGTATTTT. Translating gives CASSQDALVAGTDTQYF.

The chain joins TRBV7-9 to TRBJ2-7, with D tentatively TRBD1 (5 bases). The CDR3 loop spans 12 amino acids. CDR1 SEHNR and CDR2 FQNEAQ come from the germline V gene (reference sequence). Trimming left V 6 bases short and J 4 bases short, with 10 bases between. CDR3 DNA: TGTGCCAGCAGTTCAGGGTTTTACGAGCAGTACTTC. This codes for CASSSGFYEQYF.

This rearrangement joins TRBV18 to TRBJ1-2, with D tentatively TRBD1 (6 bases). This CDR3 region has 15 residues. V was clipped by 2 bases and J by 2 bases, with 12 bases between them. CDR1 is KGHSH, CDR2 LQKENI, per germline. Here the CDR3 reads CASSPGRDTNYGYTF. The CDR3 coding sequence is TGTGCCAGCTCACCAGGTCGGGACACAAACTATGGCTACACCTTC.

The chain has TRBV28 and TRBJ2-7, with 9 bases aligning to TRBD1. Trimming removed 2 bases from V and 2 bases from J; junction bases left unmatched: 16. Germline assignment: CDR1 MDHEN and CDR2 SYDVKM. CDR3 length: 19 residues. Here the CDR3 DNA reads TGTGCCAGCAGTTTAGGGGGACAGGGACATTTGGGGCCTACCTACGAGCAGTACTTC. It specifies CASSLGGQGHLGPTYEQYF.

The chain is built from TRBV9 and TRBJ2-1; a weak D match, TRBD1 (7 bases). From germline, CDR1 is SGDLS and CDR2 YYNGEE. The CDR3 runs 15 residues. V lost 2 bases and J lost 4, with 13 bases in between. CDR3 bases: TGTGCCAGCAGCGTGGAGGGACAGTGGTACAATGAGCAGTTCTTC. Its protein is CASSVEGQWYNEQFF.

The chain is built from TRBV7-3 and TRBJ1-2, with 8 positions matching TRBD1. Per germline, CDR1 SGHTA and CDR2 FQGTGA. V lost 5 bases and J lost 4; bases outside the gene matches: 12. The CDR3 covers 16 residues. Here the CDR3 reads CASSPLTGAKVYGYTF. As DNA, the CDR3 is TGTGCCAGCAGCCCATTGACAGGGGCTAAGGTCTATGGCTACACCTTC.

CDR3 in DNA: TGTGCCAGCAGCTGGACCGGGACAGTTCAAGAGACCCAGTACTTC. This sequence encodes CASSWTGTVQETQYF. This sequence joins TRBV7-9 and TRBJ2-5; TRBD1 matches at 7 bases. After removal of 4 bases from V and 2 bases from J, the junction contained 7 bases not matched to a gene. Germline CDR1 SEHNR, CDR2 FQNEAQ (reference sequence). The CDR3 is 15 residues long.

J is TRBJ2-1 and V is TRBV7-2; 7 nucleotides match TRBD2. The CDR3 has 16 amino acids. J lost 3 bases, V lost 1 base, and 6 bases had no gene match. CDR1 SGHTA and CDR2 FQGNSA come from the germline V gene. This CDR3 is CASSLVGGGSYNEQFF. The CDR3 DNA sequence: TGTGCCAGCAGCTTAGTGGGCGGCGGGAGCTACAATGAGCAGTTCTTC.

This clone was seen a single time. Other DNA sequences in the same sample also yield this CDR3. CDR3 sequence reads: CASSLGGGTEAFF. CDR3 bases: TGTGCCAGCAGTCTGGGAGGGGGCACTGAAGCTTTCTTT. The rearrangement joins TRBV6-5 to TRBJ1-1, with D perhaps matching TRBD1 (6 bases). With 5 bases removed from V and 4 bases from J, the gap between germline ends came to 11 bases. Per germline, CDR1 MNHEY and CDR2 SVGAGI. This CDR3 comprises 13 residues.

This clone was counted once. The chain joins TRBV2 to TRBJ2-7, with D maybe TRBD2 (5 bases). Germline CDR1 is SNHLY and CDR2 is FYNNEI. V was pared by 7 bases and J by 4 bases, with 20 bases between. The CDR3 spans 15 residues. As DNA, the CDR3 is TGTGCCAGCAAGTCTCGAACCGGGGAACTGTACGAGCAGTACTTC. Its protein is CASKSRTGELYEQYF.